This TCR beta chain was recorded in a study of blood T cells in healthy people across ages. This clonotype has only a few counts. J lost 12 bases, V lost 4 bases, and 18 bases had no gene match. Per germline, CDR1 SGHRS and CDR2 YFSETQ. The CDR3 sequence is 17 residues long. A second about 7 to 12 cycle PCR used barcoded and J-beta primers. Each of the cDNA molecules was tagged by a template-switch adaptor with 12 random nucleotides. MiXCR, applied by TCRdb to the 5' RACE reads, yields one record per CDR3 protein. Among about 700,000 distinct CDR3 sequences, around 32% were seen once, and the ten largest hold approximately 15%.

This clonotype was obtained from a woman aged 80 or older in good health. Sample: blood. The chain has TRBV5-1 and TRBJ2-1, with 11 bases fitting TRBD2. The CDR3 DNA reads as TGCGCCAGCAGCCGGGCGGGGGAAACTAGCGGGGGACTTAGGCAGTTCTTC. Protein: CASSRAGETSGGLRQFF.